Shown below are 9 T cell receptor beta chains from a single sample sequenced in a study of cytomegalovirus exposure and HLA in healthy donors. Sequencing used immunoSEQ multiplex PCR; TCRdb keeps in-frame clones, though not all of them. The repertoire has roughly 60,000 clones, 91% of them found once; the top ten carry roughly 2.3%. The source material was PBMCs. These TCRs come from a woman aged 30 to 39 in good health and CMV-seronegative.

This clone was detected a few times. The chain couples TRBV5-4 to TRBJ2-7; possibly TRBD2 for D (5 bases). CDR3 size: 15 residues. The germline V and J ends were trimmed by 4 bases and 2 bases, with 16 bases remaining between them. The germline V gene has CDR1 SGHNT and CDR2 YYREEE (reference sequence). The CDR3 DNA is TGTGCCAGCAGCCTAGCCGCGAGCGGTGCCTACGAGCAGTACTTC. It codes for CASSLAASGAYEQYF.

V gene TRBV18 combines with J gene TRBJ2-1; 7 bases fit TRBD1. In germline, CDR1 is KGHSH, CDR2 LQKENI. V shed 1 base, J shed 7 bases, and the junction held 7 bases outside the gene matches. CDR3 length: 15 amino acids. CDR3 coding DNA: TGTGCCAGCTCACCACATACAGGGGAATTGAATGAGCAGTTCTTC. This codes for CASSPHTGELNEQFF.

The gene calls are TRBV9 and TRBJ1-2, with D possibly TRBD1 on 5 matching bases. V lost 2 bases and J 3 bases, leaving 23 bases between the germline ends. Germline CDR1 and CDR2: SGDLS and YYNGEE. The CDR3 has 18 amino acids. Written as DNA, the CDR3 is TGTGCCAGCAGCGTCCTTCCCCGAGATCAGGGAAACTACTATGGCTACACCTTC. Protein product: CASSVLPRDQGNYYGYTF.

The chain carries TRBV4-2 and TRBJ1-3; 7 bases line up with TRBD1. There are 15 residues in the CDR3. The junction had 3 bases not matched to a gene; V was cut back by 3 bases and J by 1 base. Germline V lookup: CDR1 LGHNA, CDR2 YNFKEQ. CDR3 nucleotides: TGTGCCAGCAGCCAGGAGACAGGGTCTGGAAACACCATATATTTT. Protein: CASSQETGSGNTIYF.

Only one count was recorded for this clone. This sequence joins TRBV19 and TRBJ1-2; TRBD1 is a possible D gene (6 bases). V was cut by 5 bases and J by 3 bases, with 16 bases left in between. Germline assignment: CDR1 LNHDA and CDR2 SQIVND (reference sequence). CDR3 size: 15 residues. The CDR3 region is CASSSHRAGDYGYTF. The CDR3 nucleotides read TGTGCCAGTAGTTCCCACAGGGCTGGTGACTATGGCTACACCTTC.

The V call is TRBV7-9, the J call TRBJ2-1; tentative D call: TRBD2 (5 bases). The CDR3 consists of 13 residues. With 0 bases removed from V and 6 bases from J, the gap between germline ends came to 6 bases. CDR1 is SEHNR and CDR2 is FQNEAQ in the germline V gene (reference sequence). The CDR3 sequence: CASSLASANEQFF. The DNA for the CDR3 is TGTGCCAGCAGCTTAGCTAGCGCCAATGAGCAGTTCTTC.

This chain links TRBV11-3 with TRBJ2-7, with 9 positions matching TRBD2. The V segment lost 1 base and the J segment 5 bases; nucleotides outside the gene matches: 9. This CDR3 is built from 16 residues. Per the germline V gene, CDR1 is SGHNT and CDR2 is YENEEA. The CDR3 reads CASSLGLREGRDEQYF. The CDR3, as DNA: TGTGCCAGCAGCTTAGGACTGCGGGAGGGCCGGGACGAGCAGTACTTC.

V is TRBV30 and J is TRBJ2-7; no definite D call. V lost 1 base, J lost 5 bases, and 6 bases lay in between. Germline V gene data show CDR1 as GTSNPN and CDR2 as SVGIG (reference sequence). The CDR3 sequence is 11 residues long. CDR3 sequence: CAWSATDEQYF. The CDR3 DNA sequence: TGTGCCTGGAGTGCTACCGACGAGCAGTACTTC.

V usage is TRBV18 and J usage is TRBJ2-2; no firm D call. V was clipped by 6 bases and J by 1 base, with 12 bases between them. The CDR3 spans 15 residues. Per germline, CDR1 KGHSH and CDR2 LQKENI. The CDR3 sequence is CASSEYSENTGELFF. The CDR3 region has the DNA TGTGCCAGCTCGGAGTATTCTGAGAACACCGGGGAGCTGTTTTTT. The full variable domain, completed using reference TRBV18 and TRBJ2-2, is NAGVMQNPRHLVRRRGQEARLRCSPMKGHSHVYWYRQLPEEGLKFMVYLQKENIIDESGMPKERFSAEFPKEGPSILRIQQVVRGDSAAYFCASSEYSENTGELFFGEGSRLTVL.